What follows are 17 T cell receptor beta chains derived from one specimen sequenced in a study of low-dose radiotherapy and immunotherapy resistance in tumors (dated 2022 in TCRdb). This sample's time point label indicates: before trial treatment. The listed sequencing device is Illumina HiSeq 2500. First-strand cDNA was synthesized with Superscript III and a set of TRAV- and TRBV-specific primers, covering both TCRalpha and TCRbeta chains. TCRs were amplified for 15 to 20 PCR cycles with Phusion, using a constant-region primer paired with the adapter attached to the V primers. Using fastp at Q25 and MiXCR, TCRdb reprocessed the public reads and kept productive beta chains. When rows share a CDR3 protein, they turn into one entry using the most common DNA and genes. A total of around 76,000 distinct CDR3 sequences appear in this sample, less than 35% of them only once. Around 10% of the sample rests with the top ten.

The sample was PBMCs, taken before treatment. The receptors derive from a female donor with ovarian cancer.

This clonotype was counted at least ten times. The gene calls are TRBV4-1 and TRBJ1-3; perhaps TRBD1 as D (5 bases). Trimming shortened V by 0 bases and J by 4 bases, and 28 bases separated the two germline ends. The CDR3 consists of 21 residues. The germline V gene has CDR1 MGHRA and CDR2 YSYEKL. The CDR3 nucleotides read TGCGCCAGCAGCCAAGATGTCTTGAGGGGACCGCTTATACTCCCAGGAAACACCATATATTTT. As protein: CASSQDVLRGPLILPGNTIYF.

A few counts support this clonotype. It is likely a read error: a sequence one base away is far more abundant. The chain recombines TRBV6-1 with TRBJ2-7; 7 bases agree with TRBD2. CDR3 length: 15 amino acids. The germline V gene encodes CDR1 MNHNS and CDR2 SASEGT. CDR3 nucleotides: TGTGCCAGCAAAGCGGGGTCTGCGCCTTCCTACGGGCAGTACTTC. Translating it yields CASKAGSAPSYGQYF.

The rearrangement uses TRBV20-1 and TRBJ2-1; 10 bases agree with TRBD2. The CDR3 runs 15 residues. V lost 6 bases, J lost 8 bases, and 13 bases stayed unmatched. The germline V gene has CDR1 DFQATT and CDR2 SNEGSKA (reference sequence). In DNA, the CDR3 is TGCAGTGCAACCCCAGGGCTAGCGGGAGCGGATGAGCAGTTCTTC. Its protein is CSATPGLAGADEQFF.

A few counts support this clonotype. This chain joins TRBV11-2 and TRBJ1-2, with 10 bases fitting TRBD1. CDR3 length: 15 amino acids. Germline values: CDR1 SGHAT, CDR2 FQNNGV. The V and J ends lost 6 bases and 4 bases, in that order; junction bases with no gene match: 8. The CDR3 region has the DNA TGTGCCAGCAGGCAAATCCGGACAGGGGGCTATGGCTACACCTTC. Residues: CASRQIRTGGYGYTF.

The genes are TRBV28 and TRBJ1-2; 8 bases are a match to TRBD1. V dropped 5 bases and J dropped 4; count of bases not matched to a gene: 3. There are 13 residues in the CDR3. In germline, CDR1 is MDHEN, CDR2 SYDVKM. The CDR3 coding sequence is TGTGCCAGCAGTGTAGGGACAGGCTATGGCTACACCTTC. Translating it yields CASSVGTGYGYTF.

This clonotype was counted many times. The chain joins TRBV5-5 to TRBJ1-6; 7 nucleotides match TRBD1. Trimming at V came to 2 bases and at J to 8 bases, leaving 4 bases not matched to a gene. The CDR3 runs to 14 residues. The V gene's germline CDR1 is SGHKS and CDR2 YYEKEE (reference sequence). CDR3 DNA: TGTGCCAGCAGCTTAAGACAGGGAGATTCACCCCTCCACTTT. This gives the protein CASSLRQGDSPLHF.

At least ten counts were recorded for this clonotype. This chain connects TRBV5-6 to TRBJ2-3, with 9 bases matching TRBD2. Germline-derived CDR1 and CDR2 are SGHDT and YYEEEE. There are 20 residues in the CDR3. J gave up 1 base and V 0 bases, and 15 bases lay outside the gene matches. Here the CDR3 reads CASSLAGDSGGFPRTDTQYF. CDR3 nucleotide sequence: TGTGCCAGCAGCTTGGCCGGGGATAGCGGGGGCTTTCCCCGCACAGATACGCAGTATTTT. The full variable domain, rest sourced from reference TRBV5-6 and TRBJ2-3, is DAGVTQSPTHLIKTRGQQVTLRCSPKSGHDTVSWYQQALGQGPQFIFQYYEEEERQRGNFPDRFSGHQFPNYSSELNVNALLLGDSALYLCASSLAGDSGGFPRTDTQYFGPGTRLTVL.

The chain employs TRBV5-1 and TRBJ2-7; no firm D call. CDR3 size: 14 residues. CDR1 is SGHRS, CDR2 YFSETQ, per germline. V was trimmed by 0 bases and J by 0 bases, leaving 7 bases between them. The DNA for the CDR3 is TGCGCCAGCAGCTTGGCCTCGGACTCCTACGAGCAGTACTTC. Translating gives CASSLASDSYEQYF.

This clonotype was detected many times. The rearrangement links TRBV28 to TRBJ1-5; 10 nucleotides match TRBD1. CDR3 length: 21 residues. Germline V lookup: CDR1 MDHEN, CDR2 SYDVKM. The CDR3 DNA reads TGTGGAAACTATCGGGGGGGACAGGGGCCACCACCCAAGGTTAGCAATCAGCCCCAGCATTTT. Its translation is CGNYRGGQGPPPKVSNQPQHF.

This clonotype was seen many times. The J gene is TRBJ2-2, the V gene TRBV5-1; 9 bases are a match to TRBD2. This CDR3 is built from 17 residues. The germline V gene encodes CDR1 SGHRS and CDR2 YFSETQ. V was clipped by 4 bases and J by 3 bases; unmatched bases: 10. The CDR3 coding sequence is TGCGCCAGCAGCCGCATTAGCGGGAGCTCCTACACCGGGGAGCTGTTTTTT. Its protein is CASSRISGSSYTGELFF.

CDR3: CASSLEGYTF. The CDR3 DNA reads as TGTGCCAGCAGCTTAGAGGGCTACACCTTC. The V and J genes are TRBV7-3 and TRBJ1-2; D not resolved. This CDR3 region has 10 residues. Trimming removed 2 bases from V and 8 bases from J, with 3 bases in between. Germline loops: CDR1 SGHTA, CDR2 FQGTGA.

The V gene is TRBV19, the J gene TRBJ2-3; D may correspond to TRBD1 or TRBD2 (5 bases each). CDR3 length: 16 amino acids. CDR1 is LNHDA, CDR2 SQIVND, per germline (reference sequence). V was cut by 2 bases and J by 6 bases, with 18 bases left in between. The CDR3 DNA is TGTGCCAGTAGTATATATAGTGGGACCTCACGCGATACGCAGTATTTT. Encoded protein: CASSIYSGTSRDTQYF.

This clonotype was observed a few times. The chain recombines TRBV5-1 with TRBJ1-1, with 7 positions matching TRBD1. Germline V gives CDR1 SGHRS, CDR2 YFSETQ. With V trimmed by 0 bases and J by 5 bases, 10 bases remained unmatched. CDR3 length: 16 residues. This chain's CDR3 is CASSLGQGGRKTEAFF. The CDR3 DNA is TGCGCCAGCAGCTTGGGACAGGGAGGGAGGAAAACTGAAGCTTTCTTT.

At least ten counts were recorded for this clonotype. V and J are TRBV5-5 and TRBJ2-1; D may be TRBD2 (5 bases). The V end was cut by 3 bases, the J end by 8 bases, with 9 bases between. This CDR3 region has 12 residues. In germline, CDR1 is SGHKS, CDR2 YYEKEE (reference sequence). The CDR3 nucleotides read TGTGCCAGCAGCTGGTATAGCGATGAGCAGTTCTTC. As protein: CASSWYSDEQFF.

The rearrangement uses TRBV20-1 and TRBJ2-5; D gene uncertain. The CDR3 consists of 14 residues. Germline assignment: CDR1 DFQATT and CDR2 SNEGSKA (reference sequence). The V gene lost 1 base and the J gene lost 2 bases, with 11 bases spanning the gap. CDR3 in amino acids: CSARVIGPQETQYF. Written as DNA, the CDR3 is TGCAGTGCTAGAGTTATAGGACCGCAAGAGACCCAGTACTTC.

The chain carries TRBV6-2 or TRBV6-3 and TRBJ2-3, with TRBD1 matching 8 bases. The junction had 13 bases not matched to a gene; V was cut back by 5 bases and J by 6 bases. The CDR3 runs to 16 residues. Germline CDR1 reads MNHEY; CDR2 reads SVGEGT. CDR3 residues: CASSQEAGTGPDTQYF. The CDR3 nucleotides read TGTGCCAGCAGTCAGGAGGCCGGGACAGGACCGGATACGCAGTATTTT.

The chain recombines TRBV2 with TRBJ2-1, with TRBD2 matching 9 bases. J was trimmed by 5 bases and V by 4 bases; bases with no gene match: 12. Germline V CDR1 and CDR2: SNHLY, FYNNEI. The CDR3 is made up of 17 amino acids. DNA of the CDR3: TGTGCCAGCAGTGCCTCTTTGACTAGCGGATATGACAATGAGCAGTTCTTC. Protein product: CASSASLTSGYDNEQFF.